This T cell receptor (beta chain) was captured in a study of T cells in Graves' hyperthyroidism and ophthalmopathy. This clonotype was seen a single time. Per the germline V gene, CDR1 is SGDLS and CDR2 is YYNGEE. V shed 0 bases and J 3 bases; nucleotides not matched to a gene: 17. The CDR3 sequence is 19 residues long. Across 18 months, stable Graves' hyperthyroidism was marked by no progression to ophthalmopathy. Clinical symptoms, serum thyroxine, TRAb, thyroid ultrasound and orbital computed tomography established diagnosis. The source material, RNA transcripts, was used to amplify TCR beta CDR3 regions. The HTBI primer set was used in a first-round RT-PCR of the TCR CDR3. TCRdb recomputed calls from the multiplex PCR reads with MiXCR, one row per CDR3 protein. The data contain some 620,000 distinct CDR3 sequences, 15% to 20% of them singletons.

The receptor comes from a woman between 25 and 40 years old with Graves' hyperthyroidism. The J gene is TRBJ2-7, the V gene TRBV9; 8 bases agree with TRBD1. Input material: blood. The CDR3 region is CASSVGGRPWTGYNYEQYF. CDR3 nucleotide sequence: TGTGCCAGCAGCGTAGGAGGCCGCCCCTGGACAGGGTATAACTACGAGCAGTACTTC.